A single sample gave rise to the 31 T cell receptor beta chains below, sequenced in a study of vaccination and CD4 T cells after COVID-19. The treatment was: roughly 11-day PBMC culture with coronavirus spike peptide pools or control peptides (ViraFEST assay). Antigen specificity for these receptors is unknown. An Oncomine TCR Beta short-read assay was used to sequence the DNA from cultured CD4+ T cells. Using its own MiXCR run on the PCR reads, TCRdb lists one record per CDR3 protein. The data contain over 8,000 distinct CDR3 sequences, approximately 59% of them singletons. Sequencing input: CD4+ T cells from blood, cultured in vitro. These receptors originate from a human donor who had recovered from COVID-19.

V gene TRBV6-5 combines with J gene TRBJ1-3; unclear D gene. CDR1 and CDR2 (germline): MNHEY, SVGAGI. The CDR3 consists of 14 residues. The ends were cut back, 0 bases at V and 5 bases at J, with 8 bases in the middle. CDR3 in DNA: TGTGCCAGCAGTTACTCGACGGGGAGAAACACCATATATTTT. Protein: CASSYSTGRNTIYF.

The V gene is TRBV6-5, the J gene TRBJ2-1; D is uncertain. Trimming removed 2 bases at V and 4 bases at J, with 9 bases between. Germline V lookup: CDR1 MNHEY, CDR2 SVGAGI. The CDR3 has 14 residues. The CDR3 DNA reads TGTGCCAGCAGTTACGCCACTGGATACAATGAGCAGTTCTTC. Protein: CASSYATGYNEQFF.

The J gene is TRBJ1-4, the V gene TRBV6-1; weak D call: TRBD1 (6 bases). The length of the CDR3 is 16 residues. The V gene's germline CDR1 is MNHNS and CDR2 SASEGT. Trimming left V 2 bases short and J 7 bases short, with 17 bases between. This CDR3 reads CASSEREGQGGEKLFF. CDR3 DNA sequence: TGTGCCAGCAGTGAAAGGGAGGGACAAGGGGGTGAAAAACTGTTTTTT.

V gene TRBV19 combines with J gene TRBJ1-1; tentative D call: TRBD1 (5 bases). CDR1 is LNHDA, CDR2 SQIVND, per germline (reference sequence). This CDR3 comprises 15 residues. Between the trimmed V and J ends, which lost 7 bases and 4 bases, there was a span of 19 bases. As DNA, the CDR3 is TGTGCCAGTATCGGGAGGGTAAGTGGGGGCACTGAAGCTTTCTTT. Protein product: CASIGRVSGGTEAFF. Together with reference TRBV19 and TRBJ1-1, the CDR3 gives the full variable domain: DGGITQSPKYLFRKEGQNVTLSCEQNLNHDAMYWYRQDPGQGLRLIYYSQIVNDFQKGDIAEGYSVSREKKESFPLTVTSAQKNPTAFYLCASIGRVSGGTEAFFGQGTRLTVV.

The rearrangement links TRBV30 to TRBJ1-1; tentatively, D is TRBD1 (6 bases). The CDR3 sequence is 13 residues long. Germline assignment: CDR1 GTSNPN and CDR2 SVGIG (reference sequence). The V end lost 4 bases, the J end lost 8 bases, and 17 bases lay between the germline ends. The DNA for the CDR3 is TGTGCCTGGACCCCCCCGGACAGCCTCGAAGCTTTCTTT. It is translated as CAWTPPDSLEAFF.

This chain connects TRBV7-8 to TRBJ1-6; 9 bases map to TRBD1. The CDR3 contains 16 residues. V shed 0 bases, J shed 4 bases, and the junction held 1 base outside the gene matches. The germline CDR1 and CDR2 sequences are SGHVS and FQNEAQ. This CDR3 reads CASSLAGTGYNSPLHF. The CDR3 bases are TGTGCCAGCAGCTTAGCCGGGACAGGGTATAATTCACCCCTCCACTTT. The whole variable domain, filled in from reference TRBV7-8 and TRBJ1-6, reads GAGVSQSPRYKVAKRGQDVALRCDPISGHVSLFWYQQALGQGPEFLTYFQNEAQLDKSGLPSDRFFAERPEGSVSTLKIQRTQQEDSAVYLCASSLAGTGYNSPLHFGNGTRLTVT.

This chain joins TRBV7-3 and TRBJ1-2; a weak D match, TRBD1 (6 bases). This CDR3 contains 19 residues. Trimming left V 7 bases short and J 1 base short, with 28 bases between. The V gene's germline CDR1 is SGHTA and CDR2 FQGTGA. CDR3 DNA: TGTGCCAGCAACGAAGGGCGGGGGGCGCGAGGTTCGGTTAACTATGGCTACACCTTC. The encoded protein is CASNEGRGARGSVNYGYTF.

This clonotype has more than one count but fewer than ten. The chain employs TRBV30 and TRBJ1-2; D unclear. CDR3 length: 13 amino acids. With 1 base removed from V and 7 bases from J, the gap between germline ends came to 13 bases. Germline CDR1 and CDR2: GTSNPN and SVGIG (reference sequence). The DNA for the CDR3 is TGTGCCTGGAGTGGAAGGGCAGTCGGTGGCTACACCTTC. The encoded protein is CAWSGRAVGGYTF.

There are a few counts of this clonotype. In nucleotides, the CDR3 is TGTGCCAGCAGTTCCACTAGCGGGAGGAGCACAGATACGCAGTATTTT. Its protein is CASSSTSGRSTDTQYF. This chain joins TRBV28 and TRBJ2-3, with 12 bases identical to TRBD2. V lost 4 bases, J lost 0 bases, and 2 bases stayed unmatched. Germline V CDR1 and CDR2: MDHEN, SYDVKM. The CDR3 has 16 amino acids.

The CDR3 DNA reads as TGTGCCGCCACGGGGACAGGGAGCTACGAGCAGTACTTC. This codes for CAATGTGSYEQYF. The chain links TRBV10-3 to TRBJ2-7; 9 bases fit TRBD1. Germline values: CDR1 ENHRY, CDR2 SYGVKD. The CDR3 loop spans 13 amino acids. Trimming removed 11 bases from V and 3 bases from J; junction bases left unmatched: 8.

The rearrangement joins TRBV19 to TRBJ2-5; D perhaps matches TRBD2 (5 bases). The length of the CDR3 is 15 residues. Trimming shortened V by 1 base and J by 6 bases, and 15 bases separated the two germline ends. Germline V gives CDR1 LNHDA, CDR2 SQIVND (reference sequence). The CDR3 nucleotides read TGTGCCAGTAGTATAGTTGGTGGGTCCGGGAAGACCCAGTACTTC. This codes for CASSIVGGSGKTQYF.

This chain links TRBV15 with TRBJ2-7, with D possibly matching TRBD2 (6 bases). The V end lost 3 bases, the J end lost 7 bases, and 13 bases lay between the germline ends. The CDR3 has 13 amino acids. The V gene's germline CDR1 is LNHNV and CDR2 YYDKDF (reference sequence). CDR3 sequence reads: CATSRGLPREQYF. In DNA form, the CDR3 reads TGTGCCACCAGCAGGGGACTCCCGAGGGAGCAGTACTTC.

The V call is TRBV25-1, the J call TRBJ1-6; TRBD1 agrees at 8 bases. The V and J ends lost 5 bases and 7 bases, in that order; junction bases with no gene match: 4. The CDR3 runs 14 residues. Germline lookup yields CDR1 MGHDK and CDR2 SYGVNS. DNA for the CDR3: TGTGCCAGCAGTCAGGGGGCGCAGAATTCACCCCTCCACTTT. Its protein is CASSQGAQNSPLHF.

As concerns this clonotype: A clone one base away is much larger, so this may be a read error. The rearrangement links TRBV6-2 or TRBV6-3 to TRBJ2-1; 10 bases map to TRBD1. With V trimmed by 4 bases and J by 7 bases, 7 bases remained unmatched. CDR3 length: 15 amino acids. Germline V gene data show CDR1 as MNHEY and CDR2 as SVGEGT. The CDR3 spells CASSSETGGLNEQFF. In nucleotides, the CDR3 is TGTGCCAGCAGTTCCGAGACAGGGGGCTTAAATGAGCAGTTCTTC.

The chain joins TRBV6-2 or TRBV6-3 to TRBJ1-1; D gene unclear. V was cut by 2 bases and J by 5 bases, with 12 bases left in between. CDR3 size: 14 residues. CDR1 is MNHEY, CDR2 SVGEGT, per germline. The CDR3 loop is CASSYQGERTEAFF. The CDR3 DNA follows: TGTGCCAGCAGTTACCAAGGTGAACGGACTGAAGCTTTCTTT.

The chain combines TRBV5-6 with TRBJ1-1; perhaps TRBD1 as D (6 bases). The CDR3 consists of 15 residues. V shed 2 bases and J shed 1 base, with 12 bases lying between them. CDR1 SGHDT and CDR2 YYEEEE come from the germline V gene. This chain's CDR3 is CASSFPGVTNTEAFF. The DNA for the CDR3 is TGTGCCAGCAGCTTTCCAGGGGTCACGAACACTGAAGCTTTCTTT.

This rearrangement joins TRBV6-2 or TRBV6-3 to TRBJ1-5; TRBD1 matches at 7 bases. Germline values: CDR1 MNHEY, CDR2 SVGEGT. V shed 7 bases and J 0 bases; nucleotides not matched to a gene: 12. The CDR3 has 17 residues. For the CDR3, the DNA is TGTGCCAGCACAACAGGGAGGGGGCTTTATAGCAATCAGCCCCAGCATTTT. Amino acid sequence: CASTTGRGLYSNQPQHF.

The V and J genes are TRBV9 and TRBJ1-2; D gene unclear. The CDR3 consists of 13 residues. Trimming took 0 bases from V and 1 from J, leaving 4 bases between them. Germline V gene data show CDR1 as SGDLS and CDR2 as YYNGEE. CDR3 sequence (DNA): TGTGCCAGCAGCGTAGCAGTTAACTATGGCTACACCTTC. Amino acids: CASSVAVNYGYTF.

The DNA of the CDR3 is TGCAGTGCTAGTGTGGGATTTGTCAACTATGGCTACACCTTC. It yields the protein CSASVGFVNYGYTF. V is TRBV20-1 and J is TRBJ1-2, with D unresolved. Germline V CDR1 and CDR2: DFQATT, SNEGSKA (reference sequence). This CDR3 has 14 residues. V shed 3 bases and J shed 2 bases, with 13 bases lying between them.

The chain couples TRBV10-3 to TRBJ1-1; the D gene is possibly TRBD1 (5 bases). The V end was cut by 6 bases, the J end by 1 base, with 12 bases between. The germline V gene encodes CDR1 ENHRY and CDR2 SYGVKD. The CDR3 is 14 amino acids. Here the CDR3 DNA reads TGTGCCATCAGCCGACAGAGGGGGAACACTGAAGCTTTCTTT. It translates to CAISRQRGNTEAFF.

The V gene is TRBV5-8, the J gene TRBJ1-5, with TRBD1 matching 8 bases. Trimming took 4 bases from V and 6 from J; bases not matched to a gene: 6. The CDR3 contains 14 residues. Germline CDR1 is SGHTS and CDR2 is YDEGEE. The CDR3 nucleotides read TGTGCCAGCAGCAGAGGACAGGGCGGTCAGCCCCAGCATTTT. Its translation is CASSRGQGGQPQHF.

This chain joins TRBV10-3 and TRBJ1-5; 7 bases line up with TRBD1. Germline CDR1 and CDR2: ENHRY and SYGVKD. J gave up 5 bases and V 10 bases, and 11 bases lay outside the gene matches. CDR3 length: 14 residues. CDR3 DNA sequence: TGTGCCACTCAGGGGGGGTCGGACGATCAGCCCCAGCATTTT. This codes for CATQGGSDDQPQHF.

V and J are TRBV27 and TRBJ1-5, with D maybe TRBD1 (5 bases). The CDR3 spans 14 residues. The V end was cut by 0 bases, the J end by 6 bases, with 9 bases between. Per germline, CDR1 MNHEY and CDR2 SMNVEV (reference sequence). This CDR3 reads CASSLSSRAQPQHF. The CDR3 region has the DNA TGTGCCAGCAGTTTATCATCCAGGGCTCAGCCCCAGCATTTT.

The chain couples TRBV20-1 to TRBJ1-4; weak D call: TRBD1 (6 bases). Germline values: CDR1 DFQATT, CDR2 SNEGSKA (reference sequence). The V end lost 5 bases, the J end lost 8 bases, and 18 bases lay between the germline ends. The CDR3 runs to 14 residues. The CDR3, as DNA: TGCAGTGCTGGGGGCGGCAGGACGGAGGAAAAACTGTTTTTT. It encodes CSAGGGRTEEKLFF.

The CDR3 DNA is TGTGCCAGCAGTCAGAGGGTAGACCAAGAGACCCAGTACTTC. This gives the protein CASSQRVDQETQYF. The gene calls are TRBV7-9 and TRBJ2-5; D may be TRBD2 (5 bases). Germline V gene data show CDR1 as SEHNR and CDR2 as FQNEAQ (reference sequence). The CDR3 contains 14 residues. V was pared by 6 bases and J by 0 bases, with 11 bases between.

The V call is TRBV7-2, the J call TRBJ1-1; D remains ambiguous. Trimming took 6 bases from V and 0 from J, leaving 14 bases between them. Germline V CDR1 and CDR2: SGHTA, FQGNSA. The CDR3 has 15 amino acids. The CDR3 DNA sequence: TGTGCCAGCAGGCCACCCCGGACCTTGAACACTGAAGCTTTCTTT. Its translation is CASRPPRTLNTEAFF. Full variable domain (remainder filled in from reference TRBV7-2 and TRBJ1-1): GAGVSQSPSNKVTEKGKDVELRCDPISGHTALYWYRQSLGQGLEFLIYFQGNSAPDKSGLPSDRFSAERTGGSVSTLTIQRTQQEDSAVYLCASRPPRTLNTEAFFGQGTRLTVV.

The rearrangement uses TRBV25-1 and TRBJ2-7; possibly TRBD2 for D (5 bases). Per the germline V gene, CDR1 is MGHDK and CDR2 is SYGVNS. Trimming removed 8 bases at V and 4 bases at J, with 15 bases between. This CDR3 has 13 amino acids. The DNA for the CDR3 is TGTGCCAGCGTGGGAGATAATAATTACGAGCAGTACTTC. This sequence encodes CASVGDNNYEQYF.

The rearrangement links TRBV7-2 to TRBJ2-2; no firm D call. With 5 bases removed from V and 4 bases from J, the gap between germline ends came to 11 bases. Looked up from germline, CDR1 is SGHTA and CDR2 is FQGNSA. CDR3 length equals 14 residues. The CDR3, as DNA: TGTGCCAGCAGCCCTATTAGAGTCACCGGGGAGCTGTTTTTT. It translates to CASSPIRVTGELFF.

The chain recombines TRBV7-2 with TRBJ2-5, with 8 bases fitting TRBD2. The CDR3 spans 15 residues. CDR1 is SGHTA, CDR2 FQGNSA, per germline. J lost 5 bases, V lost 5 bases, and 10 bases had no gene match. CDR3 DNA sequence: TGTGCCAGCAGCGTCCCAGCGGGAGTGGGTGAGACCCAGTACTTC. Translating it yields CASSVPAGVGETQYF. Together with reference TRBV7-2 and TRBJ2-5, the CDR3 gives the full variable domain: GAGVSQSPSNKVTEKGKDVELRCDPISGHTALYWYRQSLGQGLEFLIYFQGNSAPDKSGLPSDRFSAERTGGSVSTLTIQRTQQEDSAVYLCASSVPAGVGETQYFGPGTRLLVL.

The V gene is TRBV11-3, the J gene TRBJ2-1; 10 bases agree with TRBD1. The CDR3 contains 14 residues. Trimming took 5 bases from V and 6 from J; bases not matched to a gene: 4. Germline V gene lookup returns CDR1 SGHNT and CDR2 YENEEA. CDR3: CASSKGQGSNEQFF. As DNA, the CDR3 is TGTGCCAGCAGCAAGGGACAGGGGTCCAATGAGCAGTTCTTC.

This clonotype has a handful of counts. The chain combines TRBV6-1 with TRBJ1-4; D is perhaps TRBD1 (6 bases). The V gene's germline CDR1 is MNHNS and CDR2 SASEGT. Trimming pared 4 bases from V and 7 bases from J, leaving 13 bases between. The CDR3 spans 14 residues. The chain's CDR3 is CASSVVDSGEKLFF. In DNA, the CDR3 is TGTGCCAGCAGTGTTGTGGACAGTGGTGAAAAACTGTTTTTT.